These 14 T cell receptor beta chains were sequenced from one sample in a study of blood T cell repertoires in COVID-19. TCRdb's copy holds only in-frame clones and misses some; the assay was immunoSEQ multiplex PCR. The sample includes roughly 380,000 clones, about 89% of them seen just once. The specimen sequenced was peripheral blood. The receptors come from a woman aged 40-49 years with COVID-19, enrolled during active disease.

The chain is built from TRBV19 and TRBJ1-5; D unclear. The V gene's germline CDR1 is LNHDA and CDR2 SQIVND (reference sequence). The CDR3 loop spans 15 amino acids. Trimming left V 2 bases short and J 1 base short, with 9 bases between. The CDR3 sequence is CASSIIGGSNQPQHF. DNA for the CDR3: TGTGCCAGTAGTATAATTGGAGGGAGCAATCAGCCCCAGCATTTT.

This clone came up many times. This chain connects TRBV24-1 to TRBJ2-5; 8 positions agree with TRBD1. V lost 7 bases to trimming and J lost 4 bases; unmatched junction nucleotides: 13. CDR1 KGHDR and CDR2 SFDVKD come from the germline V gene. The CDR3 consists of 16 residues. The CDR3 nucleotides read TGTGCCACCAGCCGTGGACAGGGAGAAGTGGGAGAGACCCAGTACTTC. Its translation: CATSRGQGEVGETQYF.

The chain employs TRBV24-1 and TRBJ1-5; D unclear. Trimming stripped 1 base from V and 0 bases from J, with 15 bases between. Germline V gives CDR1 KGHDR, CDR2 SFDVKD. This CDR3 is 18 amino acids long. This CDR3 is CATSDLASWQHSNQPQHF. CDR3 coding DNA: TGTGCCACCAGTGATTTAGCGTCGTGGCAGCATAGCAATCAGCCCCAGCATTTT.

The V gene is TRBV6-5, the J gene TRBJ2-7; no clear D gene. V was shortened by 0 bases and J by 3 bases, with 9 bases between the two germline ends. This CDR3 region has 14 residues. Germline CDR1 and CDR2: MNHEY and SVGAGI. CDR3 in amino acids: CASSYSAGVYEQYF. In DNA form, the CDR3 reads TGTGCCAGCAGTTACTCGGCAGGCGTCTACGAGCAGTACTTC.

The chain is built from TRBV15 and TRBJ1-2; D is possibly TRBD1 (6 bases). V dropped 8 bases and J dropped 1 base, with 23 bases sitting between them. The CDR3 sequence is 17 residues long. Per germline, CDR1 LNHNV and CDR2 YYDKDF (reference sequence). The CDR3 region has the DNA TGTGCCACCGGGGGGGGCTTGGACAGTCAACTTAACTATGGCTACACCTTC. This translates into CATGGGLDSQLNYGYTF.

The J gene is TRBJ1-1, the V gene TRBV4-2; D not certain. The germline V gene has CDR1 LGHNA and CDR2 YNFKEQ. The ends were cut back, 0 bases at V and 5 bases at J, with 10 bases in the middle. This CDR3 comprises 14 residues. This CDR3 is CASSQDRVWTEAFF. DNA for the CDR3: TGTGCCAGCAGCCAAGATCGGGTGTGGACTGAAGCTTTCTTT.

The chain links TRBV7-2 to TRBJ1-1, with 7 bases identical to TRBD1. The length of the CDR3 is 19 residues. Per the germline V gene, CDR1 is SGHTA and CDR2 is FQGNSA. Germline trimming cut 0 bases from V and 0 bases from J; bases unmatched to any gene: 13. The CDR3 protein is CASSLASASGGRVNTEAFF. In DNA, the CDR3 is TGTGCCAGCAGCTTAGCGAGCGCGTCAGGGGGAAGGGTGAACACTGAAGCTTTCTTT. Complete variable domain (other parts from reference TRBV7-2 and TRBJ1-1): GAGVSQSPSNKVTEKGKDVELRCDPISGHTALYWYRQSLGQGLEFLIYFQGNSAPDKSGLPSDRFSAERTGGSVSTLTIQRTQQEDSAVYLCASSLASASGGRVNTEAFFGQGTRLTVV.

The chain uses TRBV5-1 and TRBJ1-1; D remains ambiguous. Trimming took off 0 bases at V and 4 bases at J, with 7 bases between the two ends. The CDR3 extends over 13 amino acids. Looked up from germline, CDR1 is SGHRS and CDR2 is YFSETQ. The CDR3 loop is CASSLEAPTEAFF. The CDR3 DNA sequence: TGCGCCAGCAGCTTGGAAGCCCCCACTGAAGCTTTCTTT.

This chain connects TRBV7-9 to TRBJ2-2; 10 bases are shared with TRBD2. The CDR3 length is 16 residues. CDR1 is SEHNR, CDR2 FQNEAQ, per germline (reference sequence). J was trimmed by 3 bases and V by 5 bases; bases with no gene match: 6. CDR3 DNA sequence: TGTGCCAGCAGCGATTTAGCGGGAGGTCACACCGGGGAGCTGTTTTTT. Protein sequence: CASSDLAGGHTGELFF.

The rearrangement links TRBV2 to TRBJ1-1, with D perhaps TRBD1 (5 bases). V lost 6 bases and J 0 bases, leaving 8 bases between the germline ends. CDR3 length: 13 residues. Germline V gene sequence: CDR1 SNHLY, CDR2 FYNNEI. The CDR3 DNA follows: TGTGCCAGCAGCGCGGACATGAACACTGAAGCTTTCTTT. As protein: CASSADMNTEAFF.

The genes are TRBV30 and TRBJ2-4; the D gene is possibly TRBD2 (5 bases). This CDR3 contains 18 residues. Looked up from germline, CDR1 is GTSNPN and CDR2 is SVGIG (reference sequence). Trimming left V 5 bases short and J 0 bases short, with 23 bases between. CDR3 coding DNA: TGTGCCTGGGATAGGACCCGAGGGAATGGGGTAGCCAAAAACATTCAGTACTTC. Amino acids: CAWDRTRGNGVAKNIQYF.

The V and J genes are TRBV13 and TRBJ1-3; a possible D gene is TRBD1 (6 bases). Germline CDR1 and CDR2: PRHDT and FYEKMQ (reference sequence). Between the trimmed V and J ends, which lost 8 bases and 2 bases, there was a span of 19 bases. This CDR3 is 16 amino acids long. DNA of the CDR3: TGTGCCAGCCTCCGGCGCTTACAGGGAACTGGAAACACCATATATTTT. Amino acids: CASLRRLQGTGNTIYF.

The chain combines TRBV4-1 with TRBJ1-4; 7 bases agree with TRBD1. The CDR3 runs 15 residues. Germline-derived CDR1 and CDR2 are MGHRA and YSYEKL. J was trimmed by 7 bases and V by 5 bases; bases with no gene match: 10. This CDR3 is CASSWRQGAVEKLFF. The CDR3 nucleotides are TGCGCCAGCAGCTGGCGACAGGGCGCAGTTGAAAAACTGTTTTTT.

V usage is TRBV5-1 and J usage is TRBJ2-1, with 11 nucleotides matching TRBD2. The CDR3 contains 15 residues. V lost 8 bases and J lost 0; bases outside the gene matches: 4. Germline assignment: CDR1 SGHRS and CDR2 YFSETQ. The CDR3 nucleotides are TGCGCCAGTCTAGGACTAGCGGGCTCCTACAATGAGCAGTTCTTC. Its translation: CASLGLAGSYNEQFF.